These T cell receptor beta chains were read from a single sample in a study of cytomegalovirus exposure and HLA in healthy donors. Profiled with immunoSEQ multiplex PCR; TCRdb holds only in-frame clones, not every one. This repertoire shows about 310,000 clones, roughly 86% found once; its top ten account for approximately 0.95%. What was sequenced was PBMCs. These receptors came from a man aged 25 to 40 in good health and CMV-seronegative. CDR3s include the opening cysteine and the closing phenylalanine or tryptophan. Each record gives: J gene, D gene, V gene, CDR3 protein. A D gene is named only where the DNA matches it firmly.

J gene: TRBJ2-2; D gene: .; V gene: TRBV4-1; CDR3 protein: CASSQEESRTGELFF
J gene: TRBJ2-5; D gene: TRBD1; V gene: TRBV19; CDR3 protein: CASSDRGWGETQYF
J gene: TRBJ2-5; D gene: .; V gene: TRBV7-2; CDR3 protein: CASSFPGGGETQYF
J gene: TRBJ1-6; D gene: .; V gene: TRBV19; CDR3 protein: CASTPDSSSRSPLHF
J gene: TRBJ2-4; D gene: .; V gene: TRBV7-2; CDR3 protein: CASSLPETGLAKNIQYF
J gene: TRBJ2-1; D gene: .; V gene: TRBV7-9; CDR3 protein: CASSLAGGQNNEQFF
J gene: TRBJ2-2; D gene: TRBD2; V gene: TRBV5-6; CDR3 protein: CASSNSGEITGELFF
J gene: TRBJ1-2; D gene: TRBD1; V gene: TRBV9; CDR3 protein: CASSVGQGARGYTF
J gene: TRBJ2-4; D gene: TRBD2; V gene: TRBV2; CDR3 protein: CASTLPPGLAGGNIQYF
J gene: TRBJ2-2; D gene: .; V gene: TRBV5-5; CDR3 protein: CASSLGRANTGELFF
J gene: TRBJ2-7; D gene: .; V gene: TRBV18; CDR3 protein: CASSPPRSPEREQYF
J gene: TRBJ1-2; D gene: .; V gene: TRBV5-5; CDR3 protein: CASSLWGVFSNYGYTF
J gene: TRBJ1-2; D gene: TRBD1; V gene: TRBV6-1; CDR3 protein: CASTTTRGLNYGYTF
J gene: TRBJ2-3; D gene: TRBD1; V gene: TRBV5-1; CDR3 protein: CASSGQGLGTDTQYF
J gene: TRBJ2-2; D gene: TRBD2; V gene: TRBV19; CDR3 protein: CASSPPRGSGVNTGELFF
J gene: TRBJ2-7; D gene: TRBD2; V gene: TRBV6-6; CDR3 protein: CASRGGGAYEQYF
J gene: TRBJ1-5; D gene: TRBD1; V gene: TRBV6-6; CDR3 protein: CASDRTGDTNQPQHF
J gene: TRBJ1-2; D gene: TRBD1; V gene: TRBV4-1; CDR3 protein: CASSQTFRTGYGYTF
J gene: TRBJ2-3; D gene: TRBD2; V gene: TRBV5-6; CDR3 protein: CASSLAGLAVTDTQYF
J gene: TRBJ1-3; D gene: TRBD1; V gene: TRBV15; CDR3 protein: CATSRDIPGQGTGNTIYF
J gene: TRBJ2-7; D gene: TRBD2; V gene: TRBV7-2; CDR3 protein: CASSSSLAGNEQYF
J gene: TRBJ2-7; D gene: .; V gene: TRBV27; CDR3 protein: CASSLSWASSYEQYF
J gene: TRBJ2-3; D gene: .; V gene: TRBV6-4; CDR3 protein: CASSDSDSPGTQYF
J gene: TRBJ1-6; D gene: .; V gene: TRBV2; CDR3 protein: CASNPSTWDNSPLHF
J gene: TRBJ2-5; D gene: .; V gene: TRBV6-5; CDR3 protein: CASRGPGGDETQYF
J gene: TRBJ2-1; D gene: TRBD2; V gene: TRBV29-1; CDR3 protein: CSVKTSGGYEQFF
J gene: TRBJ2-2; D gene: TRBD1; V gene: TRBV10-2; CDR3 protein: CASLRDRSGELFF
J gene: TRBJ1-1; D gene: .; V gene: TRBV7-2; CDR3 protein: CASSLSRGMNTEAFF
J gene: TRBJ2-5; D gene: TRBD1; V gene: TRBV15; CDR3 protein: CATSRGDRGQETQYF
J gene: TRBJ2-3; D gene: TRBD2; V gene: TRBV5-1; CDR3 protein: CASSLTSGVTDTQYF
J gene: TRBJ2-7; D gene: TRBD2; V gene: TRBV6-5; CDR3 protein: CASSYSTSGYEQYF
J gene: TRBJ1-1; D gene: .; V gene: TRBV10-1; CDR3 protein: CASSEDRSSSTEAFF
J gene: TRBJ1-1; D gene: .; V gene: TRBV7-9; CDR3 protein: CASIRGNTEAFF
J gene: TRBJ1-4; D gene: .; V gene: TRBV6-1; CDR3 protein: CASSVYGGANEKLFF
J gene: TRBJ1-1; D gene: .; V gene: TRBV7-9; CDR3 protein: CASSPRTVMNTEAFF
J gene: TRBJ2-5; D gene: .; V gene: TRBV7-9; CDR3 protein: CASSLYGGLQETQYF
J gene: TRBJ2-1; D gene: TRBD2; V gene: TRBV6-6; CDR3 protein: CASSYGGGSYNEQFF
J gene: TRBJ2-7; D gene: TRBD2; V gene: TRBV7-6; CDR3 protein: CASSAERGPYEQYF
J gene: TRBJ2-1; D gene: TRBD2; V gene: TRBV9; CDR3 protein: CASSASGGDYNEQFF
J gene: TRBJ2-2; D gene: .; V gene: TRBV2; CDR3 protein: CASNAGFTGELFF
J gene: TRBJ1-6; D gene: .; V gene: TRBV7-6; CDR3 protein: CASSLGEYPARDSPLHF
J gene: TRBJ2-5; D gene: TRBD2; V gene: TRBV7-9; CDR3 protein: CASSLFPFGTSGKETQYF
J gene: TRBJ1-6; D gene: TRBD1; V gene: TRBV19; CDR3 protein: CASSITGQGSSYNSPLHF
J gene: TRBJ2-2; D gene: TRBD1; V gene: TRBV5-5; CDR3 protein: CASSQGQVVTGELFF
J gene: TRBJ1-1; D gene: TRBD1; V gene: TRBV5-1; CDR3 protein: CASSGQGAGNTEAFF
J gene: TRBJ2-7; D gene: TRBD2; V gene: TRBV10-2; CDR3 protein: CASSRGLAGNEQYF
J gene: TRBJ2-7; D gene: .; V gene: TRBV27; CDR3 protein: CASSLPDGGEQYF
J gene: TRBJ2-3; D gene: .; V gene: TRBV19; CDR3 protein: CASSIGGGADTQYF
J gene: TRBJ1-2; D gene: .; V gene: TRBV7-9; CDR3 protein: CASSLGGYGYTF
J gene: TRBJ2-7; D gene: .; V gene: TRBV7-8; CDR3 protein: CASSITQGYEQYF
J gene: TRBJ1-1; D gene: .; V gene: TRBV5-6; CDR3 protein: CASSFTGNTEAFF
J gene: TRBJ1-6; D gene: .; V gene: TRBV5-8; CDR3 protein: CASSFEGSFNSPLHF
J gene: TRBJ1-6; D gene: TRBD1; V gene: TRBV5-1; CDR3 protein: CASSLGQGNSPLHF
J gene: TRBJ2-1; D gene: .; V gene: TRBV7-9; CDR3 protein: CASSLEVGRGIQFF
J gene: TRBJ2-5; D gene: .; V gene: TRBV11-2; CDR3 protein: CASSLTPAGLEETQYF